These 6 T cell receptor beta chains share one sample of origin, sequenced in a study of response to subunit inactivated influenza vaccine. MiXCR, run by TCRdb on the RT-PCR reads, gives a single entry per CDR3 protein. The sample yields around 540,000 distinct CDR3 sequences, roughly 10% seen once. The specimen was PBMCs from blood, collected on the day of vaccination. The source of these receptors is a man in his fifties or sixties who received an inactivated influenza vaccine.

The CDR3 DNA reads as TGTGCCATCAGTGAATACTACTACGAGCAGTACTTC. Residues: CAISEYYYEQYF. The rearrangement uses TRBV10-3 and TRBJ2-7; D unclear. V was pared by 3 bases and J by 3 bases, with 6 bases between. The CDR3 spans 12 residues. The germline V gene has CDR1 ENHRY and CDR2 SYGVKD.

The chain carries TRBV27 and TRBJ2-7; 14 bases match TRBD2. Trimming removed 6 bases from V and 0 bases from J; junction bases left unmatched: 13. This CDR3 is built from 19 residues. Germline CDR1 and CDR2: MNHEY and SMNVEV (reference sequence). The CDR3 reads CASRRASGTSGSGSYEQYF. The CDR3 nucleotides are TGTGCCAGCAGACGGGCGTCCGGGACTAGCGGGAGTGGCTCCTACGAGCAGTACTTC.

This clonotype was counted a few times. The chain links TRBV10-3 to TRBJ2-3, with 7 bases that match TRBD2. J lost 0 bases, V lost 7 bases, and 4 bases had no gene match. Germline CDR1 reads ENHRY; CDR2 reads SYGVKD. The length of the CDR3 is 14 residues. CDR3 nucleotide sequence: TGTGCCATCAAAGGACTAGGGAGCACAGATACGCAGTATTTT. Encoded protein: CAIKGLGSTDTQYF.

This clonotype has only a few counts. The CDR3: CASRLNRDNQFF. The CDR3 DNA reads as TGTGCCAGCAGATTAAACCGGGACAACCAGTTCTTC. This rearrangement joins TRBV5-4 to TRBJ2-1; perhaps TRBD1 as D (6 bases). The CDR3 extends over 12 amino acids. V lost 5 bases to trimming and J lost 13 bases, with 16 bases between them. The V gene's germline CDR1 is SGHNT and CDR2 YYREEE (reference sequence).

The genes are TRBV5-1 and TRBJ2-2, with 7 bases that match TRBD1. Germline lookup yields CDR1 SGHRS and CDR2 YFSETQ. The CDR3 extends over 15 amino acids. After removal of 5 bases from V and 6 bases from J, the junction contained 10 bases not matched to a gene. The CDR3, as DNA: TGCGCCAGCAGGGAGCTACAGGGGTTGTCCGGGGAGCTGTTTTTT. It translates to CASRELQGLSGELFF.

The chain links TRBV19 to TRBJ2-6; D call uncertain. Germline loops: CDR1 LNHDA, CDR2 SQIVND (reference sequence). Trimming removed 1 base from V and 3 bases from J, with 7 bases in between. The CDR3 runs to 15 residues. CDR3 DNA sequence: TGTGCCAGTAGTATAGTAAGGGTTGGGGCCAACGTCCTGACTTTC. The encoded protein is CASSIVRVGANVLTF.